One sample yielded the 28 T cell receptor beta chains listed below, sequenced in a study of shared clonotypes between healthy human individuals. Profiling relied on immunoSEQ multiplex PCR, and the TCRdb table lists in-frame clones only, not all of them. This sample has roughly 850,000 clones, with 96% found just once. Terminally differentiated effector memory CD45RA+ cells were left out of the naive CD8 fraction, which was CD45RO-negative and positively selected for CCR7. The specimen was naive CD8+ T cells sorted from blood. These receptors were taken from a man younger than 45 in good health.

The chain recombines TRBV27 with TRBJ2-7, with a tentative D call TRBD1 (5 bases). The CDR3 extends over 13 amino acids. From germline, CDR1 is MNHEY and CDR2 SMNVEV (reference sequence). V shed 8 bases and J shed 1 base, with 12 bases lying between them. CDR3 DNA sequence: TGTGCCAGCGCGCAGGGCTCTTCCTACGAGCAGTACTTC. Translation gives CASAQGSSYEQYF.

As for this clone: The same CDR3 also results from other DNA sequences found in this sample. The chain uses TRBV10-2 and TRBJ2-7, with D uncertain. The CDR3 is 11 amino acids. CDR1 is WSHSY and CDR2 is SAAADI in the germline V gene. Trimming removed 1 base from V and 3 bases from J, with 1 base in between. The CDR3 DNA reads TGCGCCAGCAGTGAGTTCTACGAGCAGTACTTC. Translated, it gives CASSEFYEQYF.

The chain combines TRBV4-1 with TRBJ2-7; D is perhaps TRBD1 (5 bases). This CDR3 is built from 15 residues. Between the trimmed V and J ends, which lost 2 bases and 5 bases, there was a span of 16 bases. Germline V gene lookup returns CDR1 MGHRA and CDR2 YSYEKL. The CDR3 coding sequence is TGCGCCAGCAGCCAATTAGTCAGGGTTCGAGACGAGCAGTACTTC. Protein sequence: CASSQLVRVRDEQYF.

The chain recombines TRBV5-6 with TRBJ2-3, with 12 nucleotides matching TRBD2. Germline V gene sequence: CDR1 SGHDT, CDR2 YYEEEE. This CDR3 has 17 residues. Trimming removed 0 bases from V and 6 bases from J; junction bases left unmatched: 8. This chain's CDR3 is CASSLGLAGVKEDTQYF. The DNA for the CDR3 is TGTGCCAGCAGCTTGGGACTAGCGGGAGTAAAGGAGGATACGCAGTATTTT.

CDR3 coding DNA: TGTGCCAGCAGCAAAACGGGCGACTCTTCCTACGAGCAGTACTTC. It codes for CASSKTGDSSYEQYF. The genes are TRBV27 and TRBJ2-7; no clear D gene. V shed 6 bases and J shed 1 base, with 16 bases lying between them. The CDR3 loop spans 15 amino acids. CDR1 is MNHEY and CDR2 is SMNVEV in the germline V gene (reference sequence).

This chain connects TRBV29-1 to TRBJ2-7; maybe TRBD1 (5 bases). The V end was cut by 2 bases, the J end by 0 bases, with 8 bases between. Per germline, CDR1 SQVTM and CDR2 ANQGSEA. The CDR3 sequence is 13 residues long. CDR3 region: CSVEQGSSYEQYF. The CDR3 nucleotides are TGCAGCGTTGAACAGGGAAGCTCCTACGAGCAGTACTTC.

The V call is TRBV7-3, the J call TRBJ2-2; tentative D call: TRBD1 (6 bases). Germline V lookup: CDR1 SGHTA, CDR2 FQGTGA. There are 17 residues in the CDR3. Trimming cost V 5 bases and J 0 bases, with 16 bases left between them. The CDR3 DNA reads as TGTGCCAGCAGCACCTCACAGGGCGCACCGAACACCGGGGAGCTGTTTTTT. Protein product: CASSTSQGAPNTGELFF.

The DNA of the CDR3 is TGCGCCAGTTCGACTAGCGGGGTCCTGGATGAGCAGTTCTTC. Translating it yields CASSTSGVLDEQFF. V is TRBV10-2 and J is TRBJ2-1; TRBD2 matches at 11 bases. Losses at the gene ends were 9 bases for V and 8 bases for J; bases not matched to a gene: 9. The CDR3 totals 14 residues. Germline V gene data show CDR1 as WSHSY and CDR2 as SAAADI.

The chain combines TRBV7-6 with TRBJ2-7, with TRBD2 matching over 8 bases. Germline V gene lookup returns CDR1 SGHVS and CDR2 FNYEAQ. The CDR3 spans 14 residues. Trimming cost V 5 bases and J 4 bases; bases outside gene matches: 7. The CDR3 sequence: CASSPPSGSYEQYF. Here the CDR3 DNA reads TGTGCCAGCAGCCCCCCGAGCGGGAGTTACGAGCAGTACTTC.

The chain employs TRBV9 and TRBJ1-4, with D maybe TRBD1 (6 bases). The CDR3 consists of 15 residues. V was clipped by 2 bases and J by 5 bases, with 13 bases between them. Germline V lookup: CDR1 SGDLS, CDR2 YYNGEE. The CDR3 here is CASSVWGAANEKLFF. In DNA form, the CDR3 reads TGTGCCAGCAGCGTCTGGGGGGCTGCGAATGAAAAACTGTTTTTT.

The chain recombines TRBV13 with TRBJ1-3, with D hard to call. V was cut by 4 bases and J by 5 bases, with 6 bases left in between. Germline lookup yields CDR1 PRHDT and CDR2 FYEKMQ (reference sequence). The CDR3 length is 12 residues. In DNA form, the CDR3 reads TGTGCCAGCAGCTATTACAGAAACACCATATATTTT. This gives the protein CASSYYRNTIYF.

CDR3 bases: TGTGCCACCAGCAGCGGTTTGGCAGGGGAGCTGTTTTTT. Translating gives CATSSGLAGELFF. The rearrangement joins TRBV15 to TRBJ2-2; D call uncertain. The germline gives CDR1 LNHNV, CDR2 YYDKDF (reference sequence). The CDR3 length is 13 residues. Trimming stripped 3 bases from V and 8 bases from J, with 10 bases between.

The V and J genes are TRBV7-2 and TRBJ2-3; D is undetermined. This CDR3 has 12 amino acids. Germline CDR1 SGHTA, CDR2 FQGNSA. Trimming stripped 6 bases from V and 1 base from J, with 5 bases between. The CDR3 reads CASRWGTDTQYF. DNA of the CDR3: TGTGCCAGCAGGTGGGGCACAGATACGCAGTATTTT.

V gene TRBV27 combines with J gene TRBJ2-1; 10 bases map to TRBD2. CDR3 size: 15 residues. The J segment lost 8 bases and the V segment lost 5 bases, leaving 9 bases of the junction unmatched. Germline loops: CDR1 MNHEY, CDR2 SMNVEV (reference sequence). CDR3 sequence (DNA): TGTGCCAGCAGTGTACTAGCGGGATCGTTCGATGAGCAGTTCTTC. It specifies CASSVLAGSFDEQFF.

This chain connects TRBV4-1 to TRBJ1-5, with no clear D. Germline loops: CDR1 MGHRA, CDR2 YSYEKL. This CDR3 comprises 13 residues. V was pared by 4 bases and J by 2 bases, with 6 bases between. Here the CDR3 reads CASSPPGNQPQHF. CDR3 coding DNA: TGCGCCAGCAGCCCTCCTGGCAATCAGCCCCAGCATTTT.

The CDR3 DNA reads TGTGCCAGCAGCTTGGCTAGCGGGAGCTGGAACGAGCAGTACTTC. Its protein product is CASSLASGSWNEQYF. This chain connects TRBV7-9 to TRBJ2-7; 10 bases agree with TRBD2. Germline assignment: CDR1 SEHNR and CDR2 FQNEAQ (reference sequence). Trimming cost V 3 bases and J 5 bases; bases outside gene matches: 7. The CDR3 contains 15 residues.

In this sample, this clone turned up once. This chain joins TRBV9 and TRBJ2-1, with TRBD2 matching 8 bases. Trimming cost V 0 bases and J 8 bases; bases outside gene matches: 7. This CDR3 has 15 amino acids. The germline CDR1 and CDR2 sequences are SGDLS and YYNGEE. The CDR3 DNA reads TGTGCCAGCAGCGTAGACGGGAGGGCCTCAGATGAGCAGTTCTTC. Translating gives CASSVDGRASDEQFF.

To note about this clone: Other DNA sequences within the sample encode an identical CDR3. The chain links TRBV19 to TRBJ2-1; 9 nucleotides match TRBD2. V gave up 3 bases and J gave up 3 bases; unmatched junction bases: 3. CDR1 is LNHDA and CDR2 is SQIVND in the germline V gene (reference sequence). This CDR3 is built from 15 residues. CDR3 in amino acids: CASSMTSGFYNEQFF. The CDR3 DNA reads as TGTGCCAGTAGTATGACTAGCGGATTCTACAATGAGCAGTTCTTC.

The rearrangement uses TRBV2 and TRBJ2-1; no firm D call. V was cut by 4 bases and J by 7 bases, with 8 bases left in between. Germline lookup yields CDR1 SNHLY and CDR2 FYNNEI. The CDR3 loop spans 12 amino acids. CDR3 DNA: TGTGCCAGCAGTGGTAGGGTGAATGAGCAGTTCTTC. Its translation is CASSGRVNEQFF.

This clone has more than one count but fewer than ten. The V gene is TRBV28, the J gene TRBJ2-5, with 7 bases matching TRBD1. Germline CDR1 MDHEN, CDR2 SYDVKM. The length of the CDR3 is 16 residues. With 2 bases clipped from V and 5 bases from J, the junction kept 11 bases outside the gene matches. CDR3 in amino acids: CASSLIRDSNMETQYF. In DNA form, the CDR3 reads TGTGCCAGCAGTTTAATCAGGGACAGCAACATGGAGACCCAGTACTTC. The full variable domain, completed using reference TRBV28 and TRBJ2-5, is DVKVTQSSRYLVKRTGEKVFLECVQDMDHENMFWYRQDPGLGLRLIYFSYDVKMKEKGDIPEGYSVSREKKERFSLILESASTNQTSMYLCASSLIRDSNMETQYFGPGTRLLVL.

CDR3 sequence reads: CASTLTGLDYGYTF. CDR3 DNA: TGTGCCAGCACCCTGACAGGGTTGGACTATGGCTACACCTTC. This chain connects TRBV6-6 to TRBJ1-2; 7 bases are a match to TRBD1. This CDR3 is 14 amino acids long. V trimming: 7 bases; J trimming: 3 bases; junction bases outside the gene matches: 8. Germline-derived CDR1 and CDR2 are MNHNY and SVGAGI (reference sequence).

This clone showed up just once. V usage is TRBV7-9 and J usage is TRBJ2-5; D remains ambiguous. V gave up 1 base and J gave up 3 bases, with 3 bases separating them. The CDR3 has 12 residues. Germline V gene lookup returns CDR1 SEHNR and CDR2 FQNEAQ (reference sequence). The CDR3 region is CASSLEEETQYF. CDR3 nucleotides: TGTGCCAGCAGCTTAGAAGAAGAGACCCAGTACTTC.

This clone was seen just once. V is TRBV27 and J is TRBJ2-7, with D uncertain. With 1 base removed from V and 7 bases from J, the gap between germline ends came to 14 bases. Germline values: CDR1 MNHEY, CDR2 SMNVEV (reference sequence). This CDR3 spans 14 amino acids. The CDR3 protein is CASSLLGPSREQYF. DNA for the CDR3: TGTGCCAGCAGTTTATTGGGCCCCTCCCGAGAGCAGTACTTC.

V and J are TRBV5-6 and TRBJ2-7, with D possibly called TRBD1 or TRBD2 (5 bases each). Germline V lookup: CDR1 SGHDT, CDR2 YYEEEE. V was cut by 4 bases and J by 2 bases, with 7 bases left in between. This CDR3 is built from 12 residues. The CDR3 reads CASSGTAYEQYF. DNA of the CDR3: TGTGCCAGCAGCGGGACCGCCTACGAGCAGTACTTC.

The gene calls are TRBV11-2 and TRBJ2-7; 7 bases are a match to TRBD1. This CDR3 has 16 residues. Germline CDR1 reads SGHAT; CDR2 reads FQNNGV. Losses at the gene ends were 5 bases for V and 0 bases for J; bases not matched to a gene: 10. The CDR3 sequence: CASSHYKQGRSYEQYF. Written as DNA, the CDR3 is TGTGCCAGCAGCCACTACAAACAGGGGCGCTCCTACGAGCAGTACTTC. The full variable domain, with the rest looked up from reference TRBV11-2 and TRBJ2-7, is EAGVAQSPRYKIIEKRQSVAFWCNPISGHATLYWYQQILGQGPKLLIQFQNNGVVDDSQLPKDRFSAERLKGVDSTLKIQPAKLEDSAVYLCASSHYKQGRSYEQYFGPGTRLTVT.

The chain is built from TRBV28 and TRBJ2-7; TRBD2 agrees at 7 bases. This CDR3 has 17 amino acids. Trimming removed 3 bases from V and 0 bases from J; junction bases left unmatched: 11. CDR1 and CDR2 (germline): MDHEN, SYDVKM. CDR3 amino acids: CASSFSAGKISSYEQYF. CDR3 coding DNA: TGTGCCAGCAGTTTTTCAGCGGGAAAGATTAGCTCCTACGAGCAGTACTTC. The variable domain in full, with the rest retrieved from reference TRBV28 and TRBJ2-7, is DVKVTQSSRYLVKRTGEKVFLECVQDMDHENMFWYRQDPGLGLRLIYFSYDVKMKEKGDIPEGYSVSREKKERFSLILESASTNQTSMYLCASSFSAGKISSYEQYFGPGTRLTVT.

As concerns this clone: The same CDR3 also results from other DNA sequences found in this sample. The chain joins TRBV27 to TRBJ2-7, with D possibly being TRBD1 (5 bases). Per the germline V gene, CDR1 is MNHEY and CDR2 is SMNVEV (reference sequence). Trimming took 5 bases from V and 3 from J, leaving 8 bases between them. CDR3 length: 12 amino acids. The CDR3 sequence: CASSRDSYEQYF. The CDR3 bases are TGTGCCAGCAGTAGAGACAGCTACGAGCAGTACTTC.

The V gene is TRBV29-1, the J gene TRBJ2-7; D uncertain. The CDR3 consists of 10 residues. CDR1 is SQVTM and CDR2 is ANQGSEA in the germline V gene. Trimming took off 4 bases at V and 3 bases at J, with 4 bases between the two ends. CDR3 region: CSVVNYEQYF. CDR3 coding DNA: TGCAGCGTTGTTAACTACGAGCAGTACTTC.